This TCR beta chain was sequenced during a study of blood T cells in healthy people across ages. Findings and limits, study-wide: No conclusive comparison of naive versus antigen-experienced cells was possible with unsorted PBMCs. More naive CD4+ cells and higher diversity were found in long-lived than in aged donors.

Total RNA was isolated from each sample in quantities of at least 6 micrograms. In the case of this clonotype: Antigen specificity is unknown.

It was with a sample-barcoded 5' primer and a J-beta primer mix that a second PCR of about 7 to 12 cycles was run. Through a template-switch adaptor with 12 random nucleotides, each cDNA molecule received a tag. TCRdb re-analysed the 5' RACE reads in MiXCR, keeping a single row per CDR3 protein. Of fewer than 1 million distinct CDR3 sequences in the sample, 40% to 50% were seen once. V shed 6 bases, J shed 6 bases, and the junction held 8 bases outside the gene matches. This CDR3 region has 14 residues. The germline CDR1 and CDR2 sequences are WSHSY and SAAADI. The sequenced material came from blood. This receptor was obtained from a man aged 60 to 75 in good health. The rearrangement joins TRBV10-2 to TRBJ2-1; 7 nucleotides match TRBD2. Here the CDR3 DNA reads TGCGCCAGCAGAACTAGCGATTTCCTCAATGAGCAGTTCTTC. Its protein product is CASRTSDFLNEQFF.